The entry that follows covers one T cell receptor beta chain sequence. Its antigen is unknown. This record belongs to a study of cytomegalovirus exposure and HLA in healthy donors. Findings and caveats of the study: In most subjects, TCR beta sequences reportedly gave accurate predictions of HLA-A and HLA-B alleles. TCR beta chains numbering more than 150 were designated cytomegalovirus-associated. Being productive about 87% or about 30% of the time was typical of most TCR beta V segments in an earlier analysis.

PCR was performed using 60 Vbeta and 13 Jbeta primers. Original handling: About 12 million of about 88 million unique TCR beta chains were shared, per a later count. Data came from immunoSEQ multiplex PCR; TCRdb stores just in-frame clones and leaves some out. D and trimming were read from the DNA, whereas the V and J calls and clone size are those reported in that table. The sample includes about 120,000 clones, 80% to 85% of them seen just once. This CDR3 comprises 15 residues. Per the germline V gene, CDR1 is SGHAT and CDR2 is FQNNGV. The V gene lost 5 bases and the J gene lost 6 bases, with 20 bases spanning the gap.

What was sequenced was PBMCs. The sequence was obtained from a woman aged 25 to 45 in good health and CMV-seronegative. This chain connects TRBV11-2 to TRBJ2-7; D is possibly TRBD1 (5 bases). The CDR3 nucleotides read TGTGCCAGCAGCCCCCAGGGAATACATTCGGGCGAGCAGTACTTC. It yields the protein CASSPQGIHSGEQYF.